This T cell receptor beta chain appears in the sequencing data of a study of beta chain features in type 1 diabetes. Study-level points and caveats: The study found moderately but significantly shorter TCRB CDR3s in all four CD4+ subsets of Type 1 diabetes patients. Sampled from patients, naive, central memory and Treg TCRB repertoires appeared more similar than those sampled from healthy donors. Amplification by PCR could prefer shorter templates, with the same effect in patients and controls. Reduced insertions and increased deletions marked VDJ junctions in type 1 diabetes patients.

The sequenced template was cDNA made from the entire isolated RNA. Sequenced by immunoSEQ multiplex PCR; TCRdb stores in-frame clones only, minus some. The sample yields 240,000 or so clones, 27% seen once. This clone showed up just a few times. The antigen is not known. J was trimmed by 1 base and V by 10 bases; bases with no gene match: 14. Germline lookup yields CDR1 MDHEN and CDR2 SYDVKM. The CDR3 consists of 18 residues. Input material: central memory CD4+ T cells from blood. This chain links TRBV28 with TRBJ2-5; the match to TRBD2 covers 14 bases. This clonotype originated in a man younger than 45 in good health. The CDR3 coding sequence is TGTGCCACCGCACCGACTAGCGGGAGGGCGGGAGTCCAAGAGACCCAGTACTTC. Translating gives CATAPTSGRAGVQETQYF.